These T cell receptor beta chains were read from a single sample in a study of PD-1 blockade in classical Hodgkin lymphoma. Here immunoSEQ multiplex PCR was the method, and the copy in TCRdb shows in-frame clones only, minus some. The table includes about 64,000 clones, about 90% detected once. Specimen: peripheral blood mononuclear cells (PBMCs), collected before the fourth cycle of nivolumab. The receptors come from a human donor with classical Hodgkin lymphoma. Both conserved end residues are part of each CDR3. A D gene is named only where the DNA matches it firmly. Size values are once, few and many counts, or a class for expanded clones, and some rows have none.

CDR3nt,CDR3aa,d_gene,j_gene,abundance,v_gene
TGTGCCAGTAGTATGCGGACTAGCGGGGGGAGAACTTATACGCAGTATTTT,CASSMRTSGGRTYTQYF,TRBD2,TRBJ2-3,-,TRBV19
TGTGCCAGCAGCGACCCGGGACAGGGGTTCGGCTACACCTTC,CASSDPGQGFGYTF,TRBD1,TRBJ1-2,-,TRBV2
TGTGCCAGCAGTGGGCCTGGAGGGTTCCACAATGAGCAGTTCTTC,CASSGPGGFHNEQFF,-,TRBJ2-1,-,TRBV25-1
TGTGCCATCAGTGACGCCGTCACGGTCTTCAATGAGCAGTTCTTC,CAISDAVTVFNEQFF,-,TRBJ2-1,-,TRBV10-3
TGTGCCAGCAGTTTAACTGGGGAAGGCGGGGAGCTGTTTTTT,CASSLTGEGGELFF,-,TRBJ2-2,once,TRBV27
TGTGCCAGCAGCGTAGGGACTGGATGGGGGGCGAGCACAGATACGCAGTATTTT,CASSVGTGWGASTDTQYF,-,TRBJ2-3,once,TRBV9
TGTGCCAGCAGCCCAAGGACCGTCAATGAGCAGTTCTTC,CASSPRTVNEQFF,-,TRBJ2-1,-,TRBV4-2
TGTGCCAGCAGCTCCGGGGGGCTTGAAAAACTGTTTTTT,CASSSGGLEKLFF,-,TRBJ1-4,-,TRBV11-2
TGTGCCAGCAGCTTAGGGGGTGGGGAGGGGAATGAGCAGTTCTTC,CASSLGGGEGNEQFF,TRBD2,TRBJ2-1,once,TRBV7-9
TGTGCCAGCAGCCGGACAGGCCCCGCCGGGGAGCTGTTTTTT,CASSRTGPAGELFF,TRBD1,TRBJ2-2,-,TRBV6-5
TGTGCCAGCAGCTTGAGGGGGGTCGGTGAAGCTTTCTTT,CASSLRGVGEAFF,-,TRBJ1-1,once,TRBV11-3
TGTGCCAGCCGAGGCAGCCGAGGGGAAAAACTGTTTTTT,CASRGSRGEKLFF,-,TRBJ1-4,once,TRBV5-6
TGCGCCAGCAGCCTTAGACAGGGGGAGCAGTACTTC,CASSLRQGEQYF,TRBD1,TRBJ2-7,-,TRBV4-1
TGTGCCGGCCTGGGACAGTCTCCCTACGAGCAGTACTTC,CAGLGQSPYEQYF,TRBD1,TRBJ2-7,-,TRBV6-1
TGTGCCAGCAGTGAGGGGGCCCGCACTGAAGCTTTCTTT,CASSEGARTEAFF,-,TRBJ1-1,-,TRBV6-1
TGTGCCAGCAGTCCTGGACCCGGCCGGGGGGCCAACGTCCTGACTTTC,CASSPGPGRGANVLTF,-,TRBJ2-6,-,TRBV27
TGTGCCACCAGCAGAGGGGGAAGCACCGGGGAGCTGTTTTTT,CATSRGGSTGELFF,-,TRBJ2-2,-,TRBV15
TGTGCCAGCAGCTTTTGGCGGATCACAGATACGCAGTATTTT,CASSFWRITDTQYF,-,TRBJ2-3,-,TRBV7-2
TGTGCCACCAGCGATCCTAGATCAAACTATGGCTACACCTTC,CATSDPRSNYGYTF,-,TRBJ1-2,-,TRBV15
TGCGCCAGCAGCTTGGGGCGTAGCGTGGTCTTC,CASSLGRSVVF,-,TRBJ2-1,-,TRBV5-1